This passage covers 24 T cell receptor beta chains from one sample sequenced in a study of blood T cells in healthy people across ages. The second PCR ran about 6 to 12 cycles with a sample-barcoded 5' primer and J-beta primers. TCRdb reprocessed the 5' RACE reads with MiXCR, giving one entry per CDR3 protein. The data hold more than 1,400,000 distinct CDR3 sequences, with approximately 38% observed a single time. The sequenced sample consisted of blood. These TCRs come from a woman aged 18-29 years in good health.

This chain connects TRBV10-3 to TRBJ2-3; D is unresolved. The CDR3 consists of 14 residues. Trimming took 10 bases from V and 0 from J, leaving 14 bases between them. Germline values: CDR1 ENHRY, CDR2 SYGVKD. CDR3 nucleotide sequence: TGTGCCAGCGAAGTCGGCACTAGCACAGATACGCAGTATTTT. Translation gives CASEVGTSTDTQYF.

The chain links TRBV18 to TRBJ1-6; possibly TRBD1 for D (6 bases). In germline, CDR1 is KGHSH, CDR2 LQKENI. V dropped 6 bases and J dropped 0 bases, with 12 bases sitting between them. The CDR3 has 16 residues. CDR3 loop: CASSSTGSSYNSPLHF. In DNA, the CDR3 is TGTGCCAGCTCTTCTACAGGGAGCTCCTATAATTCACCCCTCCACTTT.

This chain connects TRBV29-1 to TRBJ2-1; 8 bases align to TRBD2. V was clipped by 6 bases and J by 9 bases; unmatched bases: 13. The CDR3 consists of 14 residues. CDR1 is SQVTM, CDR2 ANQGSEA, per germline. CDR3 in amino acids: CSVGVGGAGAEQFF. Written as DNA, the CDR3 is TGCAGCGTGGGGGTCGGGGGGGCCGGTGCTGAGCAGTTCTTC.

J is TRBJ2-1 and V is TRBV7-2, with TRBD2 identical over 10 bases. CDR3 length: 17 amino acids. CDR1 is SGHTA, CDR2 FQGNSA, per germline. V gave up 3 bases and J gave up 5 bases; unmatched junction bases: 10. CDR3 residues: CASSLASGGKGDNEQFF. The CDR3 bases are TGTGCCAGCAGCTTGGCTAGCGGGGGCAAAGGGGACAATGAGCAGTTCTTC.

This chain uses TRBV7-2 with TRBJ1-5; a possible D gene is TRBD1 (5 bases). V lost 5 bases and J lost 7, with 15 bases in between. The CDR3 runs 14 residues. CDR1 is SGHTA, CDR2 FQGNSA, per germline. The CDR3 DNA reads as TGTGCCAGCAGCGTAGGTGGGGGTCGCCAGCCCCAGCATTTT. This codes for CASSVGGGRQPQHF.

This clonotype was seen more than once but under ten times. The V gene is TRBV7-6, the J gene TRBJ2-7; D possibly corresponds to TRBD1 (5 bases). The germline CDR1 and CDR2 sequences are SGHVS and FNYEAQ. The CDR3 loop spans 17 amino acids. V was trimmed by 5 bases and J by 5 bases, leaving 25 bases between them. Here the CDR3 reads CASSLGVPTQPPHEQYF. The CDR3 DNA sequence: TGTGCCAGCAGCCTAGGGGTCCCCACGCAACCCCCTCACGAGCAGTACTTC.

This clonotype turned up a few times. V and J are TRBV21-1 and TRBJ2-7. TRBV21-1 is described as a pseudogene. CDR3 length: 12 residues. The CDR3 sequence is CASHEGSYEQYF. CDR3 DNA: TGTGCCAGCCATGAGGGCTCATACGAGCAGTACTTC.

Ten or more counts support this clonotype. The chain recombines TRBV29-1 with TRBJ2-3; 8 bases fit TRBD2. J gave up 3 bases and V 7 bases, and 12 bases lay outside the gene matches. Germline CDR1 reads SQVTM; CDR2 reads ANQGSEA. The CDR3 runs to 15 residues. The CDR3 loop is CSARKAGAITDTQYF. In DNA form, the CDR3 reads TGCAGCGCAAGAAAAGCGGGAGCCATTACAGATACGCAGTATTTT.

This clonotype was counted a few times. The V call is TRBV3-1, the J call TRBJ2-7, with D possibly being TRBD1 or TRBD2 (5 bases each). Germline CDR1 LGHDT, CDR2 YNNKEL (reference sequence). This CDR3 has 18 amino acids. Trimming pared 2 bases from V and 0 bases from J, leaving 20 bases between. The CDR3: CASSQMASFGTTSYEQYF. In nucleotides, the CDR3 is TGTGCCAGCAGCCAAATGGCTTCCTTCGGGACGACCTCCTACGAGCAGTACTTC.

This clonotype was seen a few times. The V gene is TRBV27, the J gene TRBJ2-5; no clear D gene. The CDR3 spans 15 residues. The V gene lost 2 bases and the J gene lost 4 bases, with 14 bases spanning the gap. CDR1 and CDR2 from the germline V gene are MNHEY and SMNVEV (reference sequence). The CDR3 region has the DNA TGTGCCAGCAGTTTAGGAACGATTATAGGAGAGACCCAGTACTTC. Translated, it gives CASSLGTIIGETQYF.

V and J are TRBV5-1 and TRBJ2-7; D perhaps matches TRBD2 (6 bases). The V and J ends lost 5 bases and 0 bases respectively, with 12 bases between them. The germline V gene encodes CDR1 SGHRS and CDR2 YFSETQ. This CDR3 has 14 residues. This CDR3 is CASRRGDGSYEQYF. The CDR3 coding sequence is TGCGCCAGCAGGCGGGGAGACGGCTCCTACGAGCAGTACTTC.

This CDR3 reads CASSQEGGLGTEAFF. The CDR3 nucleotides are TGTGCCAGCAGCCAAGAAGGAGGGTTGGGCACTGAAGCTTTCTTT. The rearrangement uses TRBV3-1 and TRBJ1-1; D call uncertain. Trimming removed 0 bases at V and 4 bases at J, with 12 bases between. CDR3 size: 15 residues. In germline, CDR1 is LGHDT, CDR2 YNNKEL (reference sequence).

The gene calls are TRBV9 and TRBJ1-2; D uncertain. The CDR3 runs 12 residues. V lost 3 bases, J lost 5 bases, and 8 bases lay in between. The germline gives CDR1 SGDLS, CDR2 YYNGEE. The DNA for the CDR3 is TGTGCCAGCAGCGCTGGAAGGTATGGCTACACCTTC. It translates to CASSAGRYGYTF.

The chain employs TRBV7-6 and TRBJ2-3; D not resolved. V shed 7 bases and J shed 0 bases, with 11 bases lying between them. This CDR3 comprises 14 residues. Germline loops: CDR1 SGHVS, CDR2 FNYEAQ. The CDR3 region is CASKPGPSTDTQYF. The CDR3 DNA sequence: TGTGCCAGCAAGCCAGGTCCTAGCACAGATACGCAGTATTTT.

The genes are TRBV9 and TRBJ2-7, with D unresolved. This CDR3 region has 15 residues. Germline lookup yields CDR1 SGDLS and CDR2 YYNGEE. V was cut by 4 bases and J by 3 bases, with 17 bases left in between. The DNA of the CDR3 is TGTGCCAGCAGCCCAATGGGTAGACCGCTCTACGAGCAGTACTTC. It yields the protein CASSPMGRPLYEQYF.

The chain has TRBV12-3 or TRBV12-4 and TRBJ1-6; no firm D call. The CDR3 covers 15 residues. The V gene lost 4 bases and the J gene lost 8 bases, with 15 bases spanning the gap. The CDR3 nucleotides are TGTGCCAGCAGTTACTCGATCCTCGGAGATTCACCCCTCCACTTT. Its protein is CASSYSILGDSPLHF.

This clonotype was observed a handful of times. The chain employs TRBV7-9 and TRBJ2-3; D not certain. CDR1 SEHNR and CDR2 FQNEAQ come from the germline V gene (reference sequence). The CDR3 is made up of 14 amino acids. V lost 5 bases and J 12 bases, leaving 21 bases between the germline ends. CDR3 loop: CASSALGHSDRQYF. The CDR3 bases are TGTGCCAGCAGCGCCCTAGGGCACTCCGACCGCCAGTATTTT.

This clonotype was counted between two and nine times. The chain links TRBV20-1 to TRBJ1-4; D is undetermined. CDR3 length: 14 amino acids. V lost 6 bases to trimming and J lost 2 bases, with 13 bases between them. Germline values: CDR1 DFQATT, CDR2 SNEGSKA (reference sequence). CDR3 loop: CSALRRTTNEKLFF. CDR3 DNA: TGCAGTGCGCTGAGACGGACTACTAATGAAAAACTGTTTTTT.

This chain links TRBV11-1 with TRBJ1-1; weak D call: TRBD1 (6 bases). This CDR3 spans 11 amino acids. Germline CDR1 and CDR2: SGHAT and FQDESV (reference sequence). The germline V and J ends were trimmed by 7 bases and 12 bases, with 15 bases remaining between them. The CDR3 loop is CASTGGPVTFF. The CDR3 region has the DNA TGTGCCAGCACCGGGGGGCCAGTTACTTTCTTT.

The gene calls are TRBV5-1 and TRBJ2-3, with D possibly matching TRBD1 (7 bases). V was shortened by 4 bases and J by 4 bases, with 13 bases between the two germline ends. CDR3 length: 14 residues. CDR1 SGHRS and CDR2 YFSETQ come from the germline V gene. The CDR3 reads CASSVSRGADTQYF. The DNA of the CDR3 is TGCGCCAGCAGCGTGTCCAGGGGGGCAGATACGCAGTATTTT. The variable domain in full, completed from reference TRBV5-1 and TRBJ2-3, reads KAGVTQTPRYLIKTRGQQVTLSCSPISGHRSVSWYQQTPGQGLQFLFEYFSETQRNKGNFPGRFSGRQFSNSRSEMNVSTLELGDSALYLCASSVSRGADTQYFGPGTRLTVL.

CDR3 sequence (DNA): TGCGCCAGCAGGGGGCTCTATGACGATGAAGCTTTCTTT. This encodes CASRGLYDDEAFF. This rearrangement joins TRBV5-1 to TRBJ1-1; a weak D match, TRBD1 (5 bases). CDR1 is SGHRS, CDR2 YFSETQ, per germline. Trimming left V 5 bases short and J 7 bases short, with 15 bases between. This CDR3 contains 13 residues.

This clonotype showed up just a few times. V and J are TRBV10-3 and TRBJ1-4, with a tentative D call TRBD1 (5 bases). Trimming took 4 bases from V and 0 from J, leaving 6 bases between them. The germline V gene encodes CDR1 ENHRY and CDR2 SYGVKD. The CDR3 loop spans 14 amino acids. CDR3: CAISGQSTNEKLFF. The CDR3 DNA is TGTGCCATCAGTGGACAGTCAACTAATGAAAAACTGTTTTTT.

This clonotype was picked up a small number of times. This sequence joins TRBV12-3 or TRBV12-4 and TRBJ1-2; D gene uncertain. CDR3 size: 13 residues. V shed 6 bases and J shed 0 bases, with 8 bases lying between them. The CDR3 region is CASSPQTNYGYTF. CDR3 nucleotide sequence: TGTGCCAGCAGCCCTCAAACTAACTATGGCTACACCTTC.

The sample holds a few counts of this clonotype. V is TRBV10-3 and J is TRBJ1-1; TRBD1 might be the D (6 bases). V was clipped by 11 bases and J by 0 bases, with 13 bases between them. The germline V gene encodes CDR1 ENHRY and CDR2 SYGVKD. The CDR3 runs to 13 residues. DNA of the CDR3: TGTGCCTTTAGGGGGGATGTGAACACTGAAGCTTTCTTT. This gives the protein CAFRGDVNTEAFF.